Shown below are 4 T cell receptor beta chains from a single sample sequenced in a study of CDR3 diversity in severe acne. MiXCR, applied by TCRdb to the PCR reads, yields one record per CDR3 protein. The table records about 85,000 distinct CDR3 sequences, 45% to 55% of them present only once. The sample comprised blood. The source is a male donor in good health, serving as a control.

The chain links TRBV12-5 to TRBJ2-7; possible D gene TRBD2, 5 bases. V gave up 6 bases and J gave up 0 bases, with 12 bases separating them. Germline V gene lookup returns CDR1 LGHNT and CDR2 FRNRAP. The CDR3 length is 14 residues. CDR3 DNA: TGTGCTAGTGGCCTGGGCGGACTCTCCTACGAGCAGTACTTC. It is translated as CASGLGGLSYEQYF.

The chain carries TRBV19 and TRBJ2-5; maybe TRBD2 (6 bases). CDR1 and CDR2 from the germline V gene are LNHDA and SQIVND (reference sequence). Trimming left V 7 bases short and J 2 bases short, with 14 bases between. The CDR3 has 14 amino acids. The CDR3 spells CASMEAGRQETQYF. The DNA for the CDR3 is TGTGCCAGTATGGAAGCGGGCCGGCAAGAGACCCAGTACTTC.

In this sample, this clonotype turned up a few times. The DNA is left out, because the CDR3 cannot be placed on it with certainty; the CDR3 is given as TCRdb lists it. The genes are TRBV7-4 and TRBJ2-5. CDR1 is SGHVT, CDR2 SQSDAQ, per germline. The CDR3 has 23 residues if both end residues are counted. Here the CDR3 reads CASSLVCAMGSEKLFFGSGTQYF.

V usage is TRBV7-9 and J usage is TRBJ1-1, with 12 bases identical to TRBD1. The CDR3 is 18 amino acids. V lost 2 bases, J lost 3 bases, and 10 bases stayed unmatched. Germline CDR1 is SEHNR and CDR2 is FQNEAQ (reference sequence). In nucleotides, the CDR3 is TGTGCCAGCAGCTTATTCCAGGGACAGGGGGCTCGCGACACTGAAGCTTTCTTT. It specifies CASSLFQGQGARDTEAFF.